This entry lists 5 T cell receptor beta chains sequenced from one sample in a study of control samples from healthy donors and cancer patients (dated by TCRdb to about 2020). Libraries were constructed by the immunoSEQ multiplex PCR assay. TCRdb retrieved this table from immuneACCESS and kept in-frame rearrangements only. Not all clones are present; in checked studies, unresolved V genes account for under half, and no reason is known for the remainder. Present in this sample are about 120,000 clones, around 87% of which were seen just once. The ten largest clones represent about 8.7% of the sample. Sequenced: blood. The source of these receptors is a man aged 35-49 years in good health.

This clone was seen only a few times. The chain joins TRBV30 to TRBJ1-1; D ambiguous. In germline, CDR1 is GTSNPN, CDR2 SVGIG (reference sequence). V was pared by 1 base and J by 3 bases, with 9 bases between. The CDR3 has 13 amino acids. The CDR3 nucleotides are TGTGCCTGGAGTGCCACGCGGGACACTGAAGCTTTCTTT. Protein product: CAWSATRDTEAFF.

The chain links TRBV9 to TRBJ1-2; possible D gene TRBD1, 6 bases. V was clipped by 4 bases and J by 2 bases, with 15 bases between them. Germline loops: CDR1 SGDLS, CDR2 YYNGEE. The CDR3 spans 15 residues. DNA for the CDR3: TGTGCCAGCAGCCCCCATTGGACAGCGAACTATGGCTACACCTTC. It specifies CASSPHWTANYGYTF. The full variable domain, in which reference TRBV9 and TRBJ1-2 provide the parts outside the CDR3, is DSGVTQTPKHLITATGQRVTLRCSPRSGDLSVYWYQQSLDQGLQFLIQYYNGEERAKGNILERFSAQQFPDLHSELNLSSLELGDSALYFCASSPHWTANYGYTFGSGTRLTVV.

This clone has just a few counts. The genes are TRBV12-3 or TRBV12-4 and TRBJ2-7; TRBD1 is a possible D gene (6 bases). Trimming stripped 3 bases from V and 4 bases from J, with 10 bases between. The CDR3 has 13 residues. CDR3 amino acids: CASSLARGYEQYF. In DNA, the CDR3 is TGTGCCAGCAGTTTGGCCAGGGGTTACGAGCAGTACTTC.

In its sample, this clone was seen once. The rearrangement joins TRBV2 to TRBJ2-5; D may be TRBD2 (5 bases). Per germline, CDR1 SNHLY and CDR2 FYNNEI. The V end lost 3 bases, the J end lost 5 bases, and 13 bases lay between the germline ends. CDR3 length: 14 residues. CDR3 sequence: CASSEERGAETQYF. The CDR3, as DNA: TGTGCCAGCAGTGAGGAACGGGGAGCGGAGACCCAGTACTTC.

This clone appeared a few times. The chain employs TRBV10-3 and TRBJ2-7; D not resolved. V lost 4 bases, J lost 6 bases, and 7 bases lay in between. The CDR3 has 11 residues. Germline CDR1 ENHRY, CDR2 SYGVKD. CDR3 sequence reads: CAISAAGEQYF. In nucleotides, the CDR3 is TGTGCCATCAGTGCCGCCGGCGAGCAGTACTTC.